The sequence of this TCR beta chain was determined in a study of blood T cell repertoires in COVID-19. Assay: immunoSEQ multiplex PCR; the TCRdb copy retains only in-frame clones and omits some. The sample has 140,000 or so clones; 87% are singletons. The CDR3 has 16 residues. V lost 0 bases to trimming and J lost 4 bases; unmatched junction nucleotides: 6. Germline assignment: CDR1 SGHNT and CDR2 YYREEE (reference sequence). J is TRBJ1-1 and V is TRBV5-4, with 10 bases matching TRBD1. Source material: PBMCs or T cells enriched from blood (not recorded which). This clonotype was obtained from a man in his 60s who had recovered from COVID-19. The CDR3 DNA follows: TGTGCCAGCAGCTTGGTGGGACAGGGGTTGCGCACTGAAGCTTTCTTT. Protein: CASSLVGQGLRTEAFF. The full variable domain, its missing parts supplied by reference TRBV5-4 and TRBJ1-1, is ETGVTQSPTHLIKTRGQQVTLRCSSQSGHNTVSWYQQALGQGPQFIFQYYREEENGRGNFPPRFSGLQFPNYSSELNVNALELDDSALYLCASSLVGQGLRTEAFFGQGTRLTVV.